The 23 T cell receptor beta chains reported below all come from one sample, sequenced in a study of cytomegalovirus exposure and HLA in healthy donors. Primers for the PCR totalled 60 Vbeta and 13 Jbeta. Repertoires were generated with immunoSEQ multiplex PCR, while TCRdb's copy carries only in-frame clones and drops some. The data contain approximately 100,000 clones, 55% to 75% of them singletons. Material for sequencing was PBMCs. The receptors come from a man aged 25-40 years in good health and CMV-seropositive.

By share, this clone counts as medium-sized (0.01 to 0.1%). The CDR3 bases are TGCGCCACCTCACCGGGACTAGACTACAATGAGCAGTTCTTC. As protein: CATSPGLDYNEQFF. J is TRBJ2-1 and V is TRBV5-1, with 8 bases identical to TRBD2. The ends lost 9 bases at V and 3 bases at J; junction bases unmatched: 8. The germline V gene has CDR1 SGHRS and CDR2 YFSETQ. The CDR3 runs 14 residues. The full variable domain, completed using reference TRBV5-1 and TRBJ2-1, is KAGVTQTPRYLIKTRGQQVTLSCSPISGHRSVSWYQQTPGQGLQFLFEYFSETQRNKGNFPGRFSGRQFSNSRSEMNVSTLELGDSALYLCATSPGLDYNEQFFGPGTRLTVL.

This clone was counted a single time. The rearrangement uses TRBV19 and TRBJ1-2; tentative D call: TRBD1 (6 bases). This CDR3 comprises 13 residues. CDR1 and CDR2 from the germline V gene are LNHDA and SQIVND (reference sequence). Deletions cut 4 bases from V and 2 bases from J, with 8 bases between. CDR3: CASSNRANYGYTF. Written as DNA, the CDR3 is TGTGCCAGTAGTAACAGGGCAAACTATGGCTACACCTTC. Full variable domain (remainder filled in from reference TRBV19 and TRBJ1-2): DGGITQSPKYLFRKEGQNVTLSCEQNLNHDAMYWYRQDPGQGLRLIYYSQIVNDFQKGDIAEGYSVSREKKESFPLTVTSAQKNPTAFYLCASSNRANYGYTFGSGTRLTVV.

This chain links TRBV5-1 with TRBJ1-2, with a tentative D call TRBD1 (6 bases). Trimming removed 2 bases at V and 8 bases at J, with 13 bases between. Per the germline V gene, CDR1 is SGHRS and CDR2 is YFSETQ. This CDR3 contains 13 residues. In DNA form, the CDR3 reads TGCGCCAGCAGCTTTCAGGGGCGCCGGGGCTACACCTTC. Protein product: CASSFQGRRGYTF.

The CDR3 region has the DNA TGTGCCAGCAGCGTAGCTATAGTCGGCAGTCTGGACAATGGCTACACCTTC. Translated, it gives CASSVAIVGSLDNGYTF. This chain uses TRBV9 with TRBJ1-2; possible D gene TRBD1, 5 bases. V was pared by 0 bases and J by 6 bases, with 21 bases between. Germline loops: CDR1 SGDLS, CDR2 YYNGEE. This CDR3 spans 17 amino acids.

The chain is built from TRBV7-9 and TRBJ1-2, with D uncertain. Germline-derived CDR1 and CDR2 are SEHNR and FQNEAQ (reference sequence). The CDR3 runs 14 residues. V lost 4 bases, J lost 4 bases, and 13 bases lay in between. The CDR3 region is CASSSGSVGYGYTF. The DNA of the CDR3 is TGTGCCAGCAGCTCGGGATCTGTGGGCTATGGCTACACCTTC.

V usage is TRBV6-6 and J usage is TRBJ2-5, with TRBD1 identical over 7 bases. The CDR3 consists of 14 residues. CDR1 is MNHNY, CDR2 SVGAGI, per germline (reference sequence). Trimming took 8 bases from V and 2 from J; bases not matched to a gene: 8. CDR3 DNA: TGTGCCAGCCGGTCCGGGACAGCTCAAGAGACCCAGTACTTC. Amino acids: CASRSGTAQETQYF.

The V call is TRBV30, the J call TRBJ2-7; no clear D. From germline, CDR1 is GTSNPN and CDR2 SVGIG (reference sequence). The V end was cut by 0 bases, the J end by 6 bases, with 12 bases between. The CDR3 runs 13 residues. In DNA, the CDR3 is TGTGCCTGGAGTGTACTTTCCCCCGGCGAGCAGTACTTC. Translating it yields CAWSVLSPGEQYF.

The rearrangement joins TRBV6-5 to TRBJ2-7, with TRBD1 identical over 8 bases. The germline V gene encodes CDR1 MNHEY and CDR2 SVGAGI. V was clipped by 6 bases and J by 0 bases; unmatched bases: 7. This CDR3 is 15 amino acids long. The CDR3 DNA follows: TGTGCCAGCAGCTCCTCAGGGGGCCTCTCCTACGAGCAGTACTTC. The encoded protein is CASSSSGGLSYEQYF.

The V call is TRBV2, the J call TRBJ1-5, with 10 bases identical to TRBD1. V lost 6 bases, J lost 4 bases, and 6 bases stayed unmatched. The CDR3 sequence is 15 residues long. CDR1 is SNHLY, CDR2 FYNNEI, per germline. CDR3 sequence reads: CASSWGQGNNQPQHF. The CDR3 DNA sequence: TGTGCCAGCAGCTGGGGACAGGGGAATAATCAGCCCCAGCATTTT.

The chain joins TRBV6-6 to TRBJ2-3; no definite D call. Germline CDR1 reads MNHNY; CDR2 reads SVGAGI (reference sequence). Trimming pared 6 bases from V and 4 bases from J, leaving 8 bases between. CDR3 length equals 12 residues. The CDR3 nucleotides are TGTGCCAGCAGCGTCTCCCCAGATACGCAGTATTTT. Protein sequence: CASSVSPDTQYF.

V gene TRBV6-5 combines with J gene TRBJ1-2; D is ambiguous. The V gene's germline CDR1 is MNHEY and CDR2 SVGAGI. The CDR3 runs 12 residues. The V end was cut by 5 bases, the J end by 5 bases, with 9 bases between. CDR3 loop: CASSKIPYGYTF. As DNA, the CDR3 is TGTGCCAGCAGTAAAATCCCGTATGGCTACACCTTC.

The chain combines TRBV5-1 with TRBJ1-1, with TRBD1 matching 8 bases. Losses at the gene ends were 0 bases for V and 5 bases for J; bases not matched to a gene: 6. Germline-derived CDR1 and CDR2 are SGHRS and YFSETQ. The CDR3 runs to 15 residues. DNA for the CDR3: TGCGCCAGCAGCTTGGAAATGAGACAGGGGACTGAAGCTTTCTTT. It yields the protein CASSLEMRQGTEAFF.

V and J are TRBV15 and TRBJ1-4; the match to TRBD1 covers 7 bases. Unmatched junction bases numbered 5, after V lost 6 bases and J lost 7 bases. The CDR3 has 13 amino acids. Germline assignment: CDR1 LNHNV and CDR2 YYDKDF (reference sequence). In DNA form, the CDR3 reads TGTGCCACCAGGTATGGGACAGTTGAAAAACTGTTTTTT. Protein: CATRYGTVEKLFF.

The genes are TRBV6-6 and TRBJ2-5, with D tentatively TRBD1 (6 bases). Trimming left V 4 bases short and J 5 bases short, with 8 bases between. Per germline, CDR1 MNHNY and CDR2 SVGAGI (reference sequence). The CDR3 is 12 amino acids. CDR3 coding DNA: TGTGCCAGCAGTTGGGGGCTGGAGACCCAGTACTTC. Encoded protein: CASSWGLETQYF.

CDR3 bases: TGTGCCAGCTCACCACCTAGCGGGGGACCTACGGAGCAGTACTTC. Translated: CASSPPSGGPTEQYF. The chain is built from TRBV18 and TRBJ2-7, with 9 nucleotides matching TRBD2. V lost 0 bases to trimming and J lost 7 bases; unmatched junction nucleotides: 7. Germline CDR1 reads KGHSH; CDR2 reads LQKENI. This CDR3 comprises 15 residues.

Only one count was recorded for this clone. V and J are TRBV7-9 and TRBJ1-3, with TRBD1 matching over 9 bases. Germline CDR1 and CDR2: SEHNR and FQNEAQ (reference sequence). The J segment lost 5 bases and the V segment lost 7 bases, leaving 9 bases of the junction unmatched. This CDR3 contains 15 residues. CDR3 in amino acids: CASTMPGTGRNTIYF. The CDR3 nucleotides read TGTGCCAGCACCATGCCCGGGACAGGGAGAAACACCATATATTTT.

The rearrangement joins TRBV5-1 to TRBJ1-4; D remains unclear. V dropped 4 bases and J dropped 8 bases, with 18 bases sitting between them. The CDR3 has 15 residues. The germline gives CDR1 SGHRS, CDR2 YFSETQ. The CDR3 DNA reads TGCGCCAGCAGCCCTACAACGGGTGTAGAGGAAAAACTGTTTTTT. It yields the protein CASSPTTGVEEKLFF.

In DNA form, the CDR3 reads TGCGCCAGCAGCTTGGTCGGTAGCGGTCAAGAGACCCAGTACTTC. As protein: CASSLVGSGQETQYF. The chain links TRBV5-1 to TRBJ2-5; D may be TRBD2 (6 bases). The CDR3 runs 15 residues. The germline V and J ends were trimmed by 0 bases and 2 bases, with 11 bases remaining between them. Germline CDR1 reads SGHRS; CDR2 reads YFSETQ.

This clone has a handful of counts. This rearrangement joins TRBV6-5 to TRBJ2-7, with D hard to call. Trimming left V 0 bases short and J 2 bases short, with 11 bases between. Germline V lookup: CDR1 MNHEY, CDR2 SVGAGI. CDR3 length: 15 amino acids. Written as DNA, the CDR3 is TGTGCCAGCAGTTACTCACCCAGCGTAGCCTACGAGCAGTACTTC. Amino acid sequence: CASSYSPSVAYEQYF.

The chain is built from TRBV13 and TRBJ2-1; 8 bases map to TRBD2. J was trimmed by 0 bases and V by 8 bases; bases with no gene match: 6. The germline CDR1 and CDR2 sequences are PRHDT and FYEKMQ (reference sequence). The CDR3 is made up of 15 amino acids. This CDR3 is CASRSSGSSYNEQFF. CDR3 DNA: TGTGCCAGCCGATCGAGCGGGAGCTCCTACAATGAGCAGTTCTTC. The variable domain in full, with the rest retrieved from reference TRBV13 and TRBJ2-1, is AAGVIQSPRHLIKEKRETATLKCYPIPRHDTVYWYQQGPGQDPQFLISFYEKMQSDKGSIPDRFSAQQFSDYHSELNMSSLELGDSALYFCASRSSGSSYNEQFFGPGTRLTVL.

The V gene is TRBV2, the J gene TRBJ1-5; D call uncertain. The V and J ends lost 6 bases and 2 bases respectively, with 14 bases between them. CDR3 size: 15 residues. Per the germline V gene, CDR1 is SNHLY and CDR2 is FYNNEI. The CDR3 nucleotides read TGTGCCAGCAGAGGCGGGCTGACGGGCAATCAGCCCCAGCATTTT. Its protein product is CASRGGLTGNQPQHF.

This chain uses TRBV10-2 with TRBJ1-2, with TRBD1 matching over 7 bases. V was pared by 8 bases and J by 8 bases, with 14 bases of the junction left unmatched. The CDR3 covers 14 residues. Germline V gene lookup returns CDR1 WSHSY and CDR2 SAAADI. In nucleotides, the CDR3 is TGCGCCAGCGCCTCCGGGACACAGGGGTGGGGCTACACCTTC. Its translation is CASASGTQGWGYTF.

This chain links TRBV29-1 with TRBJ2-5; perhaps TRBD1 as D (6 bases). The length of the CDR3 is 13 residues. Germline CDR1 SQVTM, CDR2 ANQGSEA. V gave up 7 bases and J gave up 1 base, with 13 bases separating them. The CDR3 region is CSAPGHFQETQYF. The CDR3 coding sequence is TGCAGCGCTCCGGGACACTTCCAAGAGACCCAGTACTTC. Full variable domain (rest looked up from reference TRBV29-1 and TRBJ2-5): SAVISQKPSRDICQRGTSLTIQCQVDSQVTMMFWYRQQPGQSLTLIATANQGSEATYESGFVIDKFPISRPNLTFSTLTVSNMSPEDSSIYLCSAPGHFQETQYFGPGTRLLVL.